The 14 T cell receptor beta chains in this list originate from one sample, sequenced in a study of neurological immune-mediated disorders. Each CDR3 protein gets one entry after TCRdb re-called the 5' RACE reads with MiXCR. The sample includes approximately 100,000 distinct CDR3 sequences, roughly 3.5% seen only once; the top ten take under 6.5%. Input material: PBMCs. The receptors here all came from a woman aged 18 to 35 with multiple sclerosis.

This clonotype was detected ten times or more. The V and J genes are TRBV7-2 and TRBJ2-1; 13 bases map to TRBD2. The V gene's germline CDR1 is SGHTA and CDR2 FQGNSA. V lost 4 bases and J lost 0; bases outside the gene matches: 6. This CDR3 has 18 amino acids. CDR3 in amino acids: CASSSRTSGGRSYNEQFF. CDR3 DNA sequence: TGTGCCAGCAGCTCTCGGACTAGCGGGGGCCGCTCCTACAATGAGCAGTTCTTC.

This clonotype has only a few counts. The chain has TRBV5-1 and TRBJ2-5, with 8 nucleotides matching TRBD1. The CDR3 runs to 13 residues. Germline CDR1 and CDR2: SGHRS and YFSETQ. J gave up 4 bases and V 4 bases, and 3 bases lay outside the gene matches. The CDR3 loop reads CASSHTGGETQYF. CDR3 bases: TGCGCCAGCAGCCATACAGGGGGAGAGACCCAGTACTTC.

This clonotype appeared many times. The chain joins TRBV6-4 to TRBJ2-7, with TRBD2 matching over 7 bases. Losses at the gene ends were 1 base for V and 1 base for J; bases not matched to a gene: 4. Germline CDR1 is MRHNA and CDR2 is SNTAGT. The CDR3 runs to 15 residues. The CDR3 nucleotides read TGTGCCAGCAGTGACTATGGCGGGAGTTCCTACGAGCAGTACTTC. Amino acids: CASSDYGGSSYEQYF.

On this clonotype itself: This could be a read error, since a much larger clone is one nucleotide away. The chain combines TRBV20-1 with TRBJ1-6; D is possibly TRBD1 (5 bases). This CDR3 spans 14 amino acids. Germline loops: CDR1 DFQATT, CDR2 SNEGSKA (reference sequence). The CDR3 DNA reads TGCAGTGCTAGAATTCAGGGCCCAAATTCACCCCTCAACTTT. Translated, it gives CSARIQGPNSPLNF.

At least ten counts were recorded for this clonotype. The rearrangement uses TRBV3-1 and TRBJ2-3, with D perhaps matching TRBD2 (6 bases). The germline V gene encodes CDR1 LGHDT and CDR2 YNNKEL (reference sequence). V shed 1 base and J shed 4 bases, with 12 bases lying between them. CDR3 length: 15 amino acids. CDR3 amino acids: CASSQGLVAADTQYF. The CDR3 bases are TGTGCCAGCAGCCAAGGACTAGTTGCCGCAGATACGCAGTATTTT.

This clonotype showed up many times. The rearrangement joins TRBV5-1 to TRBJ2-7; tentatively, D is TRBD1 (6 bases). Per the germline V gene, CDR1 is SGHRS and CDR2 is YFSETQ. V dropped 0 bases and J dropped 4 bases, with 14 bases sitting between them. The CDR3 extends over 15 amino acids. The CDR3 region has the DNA TGCGCCAGCAGCTTGGAATGGGGGCTTCAATACGAGCAGTACTTC. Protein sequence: CASSLEWGLQYEQYF.

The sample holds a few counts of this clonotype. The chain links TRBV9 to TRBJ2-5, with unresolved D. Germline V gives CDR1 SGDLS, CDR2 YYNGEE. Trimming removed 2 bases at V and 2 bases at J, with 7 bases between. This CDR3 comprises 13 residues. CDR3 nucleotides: TGTGCCAGCAGCGTCAGCTGGCAAGAGACCCAGTACTTC. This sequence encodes CASSVSWQETQYF.

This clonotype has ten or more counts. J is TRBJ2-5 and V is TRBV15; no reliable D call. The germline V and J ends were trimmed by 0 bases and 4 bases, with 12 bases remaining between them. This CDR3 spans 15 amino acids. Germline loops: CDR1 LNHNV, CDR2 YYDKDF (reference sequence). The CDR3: CATSRDVGQIETQYF. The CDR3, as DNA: TGTGCCACCAGCAGAGATGTAGGGCAGATAGAGACCCAGTACTTC.

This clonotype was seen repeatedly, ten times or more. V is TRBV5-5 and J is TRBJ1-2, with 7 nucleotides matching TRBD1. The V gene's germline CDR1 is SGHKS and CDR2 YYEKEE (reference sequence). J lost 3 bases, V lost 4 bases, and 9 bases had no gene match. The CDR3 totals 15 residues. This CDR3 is CASSLGGGGHYGYTF. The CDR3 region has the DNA TGTGCCAGCAGCCTCGGTGGAGGGGGCCACTATGGCTACACCTTC.

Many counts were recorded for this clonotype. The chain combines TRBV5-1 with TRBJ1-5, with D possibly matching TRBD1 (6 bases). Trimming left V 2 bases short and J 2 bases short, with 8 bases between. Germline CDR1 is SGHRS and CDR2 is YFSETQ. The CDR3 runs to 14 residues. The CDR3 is CASSLQGGNQPQHF. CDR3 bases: TGCGCCAGCAGCTTACAGGGTGGCAATCAGCCCCAGCATTTT. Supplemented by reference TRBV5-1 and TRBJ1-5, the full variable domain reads KAGVTQTPRYLIKTRGQQVTLSCSPISGHRSVSWYQQTPGQGLQFLFEYFSETQRNKGNFPGRFSGRQFSNSRSEMNVSTLELGDSALYLCASSLQGGNQPQHFGDGTRLSIL.

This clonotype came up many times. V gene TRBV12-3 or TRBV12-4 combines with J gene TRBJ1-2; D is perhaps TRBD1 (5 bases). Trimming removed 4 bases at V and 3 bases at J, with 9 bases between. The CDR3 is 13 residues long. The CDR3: CASSWQGDYGYTF. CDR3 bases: TGTGCCAGCAGTTGGCAGGGCGACTATGGCTACACCTTC.

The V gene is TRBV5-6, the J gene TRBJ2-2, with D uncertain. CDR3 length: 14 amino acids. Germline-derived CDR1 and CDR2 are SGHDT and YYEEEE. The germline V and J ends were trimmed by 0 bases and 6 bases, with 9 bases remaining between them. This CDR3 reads CASSLDVGAGELFF. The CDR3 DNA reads TGTGCCAGCAGCTTGGACGTAGGAGCCGGGGAGCTGTTTTTT.

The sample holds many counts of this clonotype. The CDR3 DNA sequence: TGTGCCAGCAGCCAGGGGACCCTTGCTCGCAGCACAGATACGCAGTATTTT. Its protein product is CASSQGTLARSTDTQYF. The chain uses TRBV3-1 and TRBJ2-3; TRBD1 or TRBD2 may be the D gene (5 bases each). The CDR3 is made up of 17 amino acids. From germline, CDR1 is LGHDT and CDR2 YNNKEL (reference sequence). Trimming pared 3 bases from V and 0 bases from J, leaving 16 bases between.

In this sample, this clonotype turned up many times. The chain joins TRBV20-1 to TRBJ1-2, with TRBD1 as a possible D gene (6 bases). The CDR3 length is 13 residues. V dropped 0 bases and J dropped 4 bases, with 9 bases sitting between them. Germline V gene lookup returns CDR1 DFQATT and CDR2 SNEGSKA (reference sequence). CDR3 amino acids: CSARERTAYGYTF. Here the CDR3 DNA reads TGCAGTGCTAGAGAAAGGACAGCCTATGGCTACACCTTC.